This TCR beta chain was captured in a study of response to subunit inactivated influenza vaccine. TCRdb fed the RT-PCR reads into MiXCR, producing one record per CDR3 protein. The data show roughly 700,000 distinct CDR3 sequences, around 14% seen once. In germline, CDR1 is SGHVS, CDR2 FQNEAQ. The V and J ends lost 3 bases and 4 bases, in that order; junction bases with no gene match: 3. The CDR3 totals 15 residues. This clonotype was picked up a small number of times. The antigen remains undetermined. Study-level findings and limits: It was the authors' suggestion that each seasonal influenza vaccination recruits few new T cells.

The sample consisted of PBMCs from blood, taken 12 days after vaccination. V is TRBV7-8 and J is TRBJ1-6; 7 bases are a match to TRBD1. The clonotype comes from a man aged 50-59 years who received an inactivated influenza vaccine. The CDR3 nucleotides are TGTGCCAGCAGCTTCGAGACAGGGTATAATTCACCCCTCCACTTT. It encodes CASSFETGYNSPLHF.